The clone carrying this TCR beta chain occurred many times. What it binds is not known. This sample is part of a study of Graves' ophthalmopathy and Graves' hyperthyroidism. Having ophthalmopathy, the donors showed moderate-to-severe activity, CAS ≥3 and NOSPECS ≥4, with disease lasting under 3 months. The authors used Ficoll-Paque density gradient centrifugation to separate PBMCs. The input was approximately 10 ml of fresh peripheral blood. Regarding the study as a whole: Most thyroid clonotypes with frequency above 0.001 were detected in blood too.

The TCR beta CDR3 regions underwent amplification from RNA transcripts. The authors performed first-round RT-PCR with HTBI primers and then a second-round multiplex PCR. TCRdb called the multiplex PCR reads again in MiXCR, with one record for every CDR3 protein. The table lists some 400,000 distinct CDR3 sequences, around 17% of them singletons, with around 1.6% in the top ten. Germline V gene sequence: CDR1 LGHNA, CDR2 YSLEER. Trimming stripped 1 base from V and 7 bases from J, with 7 bases between. The CDR3 loop spans 12 amino acids. This sequence joins TRBV4-3 and TRBJ1-1; D is undetermined. This TCR derives from a woman under 30 with Graves' ophthalmopathy. The specimen was peripheral blood. This CDR3 is CASSQGASEAFF. For the CDR3, the DNA is TGCGCCAGCAGCCAAGGGGCCAGTGAAGCTTTCTTT.